This T cell receptor (beta chain) stems from a study of shared clonotypes between healthy human individuals. Assay used: immunoSEQ multiplex PCR; TCRdb lists only in-frame clones, some missing. The sample carries 1,500,000 or so clones, around 95% recorded once. The ends were cut back, 6 bases at V and 1 base at J, with 9 bases in the middle. This CDR3 region has 13 residues. Germline CDR1 and CDR2: LNHDA and SQIVND (reference sequence). The sample comprised naive CD4+ T cells sorted from blood. Described subset: CD45RA+ positively selected. The V and J genes are TRBV19 and TRBJ1-1; D is unclear. The receptor was derived from a man aged 25 to 45 in good health. CDR3 sequence reads: CASSLLGNTEAFF. The CDR3 DNA sequence: TGTGCCAGTAGCCTTCTAGGGAACACTGAAGCTTTCTTT.